The clone carrying this T cell receptor (beta chain) was seen ten or more times. What it binds is not known. TCRdb itself ran the RACE reads through MiXCR, one entry per CDR3 protein. This repertoire shows just over 80,000 distinct CDR3 sequences, roughly 10% found once; its top ten account for about 4%. This sample is drawn from a study of human T cells and chemical hapten exposure. Study in general: The scalp of each patient received a weekly diphenylcyclopropenone dose for the full roughly 26-week study. Yields of TCR per sample differed, chiefly owing to small differences in pooled library volume.

The study, taken as a whole, reports: Significantly more large CDR3 similarity clusters arose among expanded TCRs than among controls.

As to time point: patch test 1, 2 weeks after DPC sensitization. Sample treatment: therapeutic diphenylcyclopropenone sensitization with weekly scalp DPC. V trimming: 5 bases; J trimming: 0 bases; junction bases outside the gene matches: 4. CDR1 is DFQATT and CDR2 is SNEGSKA in the germline V gene (reference sequence). The length of the CDR3 is 14 residues. V is TRBV20-1 and J is TRBJ1-5; TRBD1 aligns across 7 bases. The sequence came from a woman aged 45-65 years with alopecia areata. Some clones in this sample may be carry-over from other donors' samples. Material: whole blood, obtained in connection with sensitization to the hapten diphenylcyclopropenone (DPC). Here the CDR3 reads CSALDRNSNQPQHF. CDR3 coding DNA: TGCAGTGCTTTGGACAGGAATAGCAATCAGCCCCAGCATTTT.